A single sample gave rise to the 6 T cell receptor beta chains below, sequenced in a study of control samples from healthy donors and cancer patients. Measured with immunoSEQ multiplex PCR; TCRdb has only the in-frame clones, and not every one. Among 70,000 to 80,000 clones listed, about 90% were seen once. Sequencing input: PBMCs. Every receptor here comes from a woman in her sixties or seventies with head and neck cancer.

The chain is built from TRBV6-5 and TRBJ2-2, with D maybe TRBD2 (5 bases). The germline V gene encodes CDR1 MNHEY and CDR2 SVGAGI. The V end lost 5 bases, the J end lost 1 base, and 11 bases lay between the germline ends. CDR3 length: 15 amino acids. CDR3 loop: CASSTLAWNTGELFF. As DNA, the CDR3 is TGTGCCAGCAGTACCCTAGCTTGGAACACCGGGGAGCTGTTTTTT.

This sequence joins TRBV29-1 and TRBJ1-1, with D uncertain. With 5 bases removed from V and 1 base from J, the gap between germline ends came to 5 bases. Germline lookup yields CDR1 SQVTM and CDR2 ANQGSEA. The CDR3 has 11 amino acids. The CDR3: CSVKGNTEAFF. The CDR3 DNA reads as TGCAGCGTTAAAGGGAACACTGAAGCTTTCTTT.

This chain uses TRBV5-1 with TRBJ1-5; D remains ambiguous. Trimming took 0 bases from V and 4 from J, leaving 8 bases between them. Germline V gives CDR1 SGHRS, CDR2 YFSETQ. The CDR3 spans 14 residues. CDR3 protein: CASSLGRENQPQHF. Written as DNA, the CDR3 is TGCGCCAGCAGCTTGGGTCGGGAGAATCAGCCCCAGCATTTT.

The chain joins TRBV3-1 (or the pseudogene TRBV3-2) to TRBJ1-1; 10 positions match TRBD1. Per germline, CDR1 LGHDT and CDR2 YNNKEL (reference sequence). V gave up 4 bases and J gave up 5 bases; unmatched junction bases: 4. CDR3 size: 14 residues. DNA of the CDR3: TGTGCCAGCAGCCGCCGGGACAGGGGTACTGAAGCTTTCTTT. Protein: CASSRRDRGTEAFF.

The chain couples TRBV25-1 to TRBJ2-1; TRBD1 is a possible D gene (6 bases). The CDR3 contains 15 residues. The germline CDR1 and CDR2 sequences are MGHDK and SYGVNS. V was trimmed by 8 bases and J by 0 bases, leaving 14 bases between them. In DNA form, the CDR3 reads TGTGCCAGCGAGGCCGGCAGGGGCTCCTACAATGAGCAGTTCTTC. Translation: CASEAGRGSYNEQFF.

The rearrangement uses TRBV19 and TRBJ2-5; D perhaps matches TRBD1 (5 bases). V was clipped by 0 bases and J by 7 bases, with 9 bases between them. The CDR3 sequence is 13 residues long. Per the germline V gene, CDR1 is LNHDA and CDR2 is SQIVND (reference sequence). As DNA, the CDR3 is TGTGCCAGTAGTATAGAGCAGCAGGGGACCCAGTACTTC. Residues: CASSIEQQGTQYF.